This T cell receptor beta chain appears in the sequencing data of a study of molecular identifiers for immune sequencing clone quantification. Study at large: Replicates split RNA from approximately 22,000 or 94,000 naive CD8 cells five ways, and the researchers sequenced four portions.

Comments on this clonotype: Its antigen is currently unknown. A much bigger clone sits one base away, suggesting this may be a read error.

In preparing bulk TCR libraries, previously described methods and listed TCR primers were used. MiXCR was run by TCRdb on the PCR reads, yielding one entry per CDR3 protein. This table holds about 63,000 distinct CDR3 sequences, 15% to 20% found once. Overall study results and limits: Detecting spiked Jurkat TCR RNA from one cell among about a million naive cells was reportedly possible. The study found clones above 20 RNA copies held over 98% of effector molecules and under 1% in naive cells.

The CDR3 contains 14 residues. CDR1 and CDR2 (germline): MNHEY, SMNVEV (reference sequence). The TCR originated in a human donor in good health. Some libraries in this study had Jurkat cell RNA spiked in. Sequences were obtained from naive CD8+ T cells from blood, with Jurkat cell RNA spiked in. Stated subset: FACS-sorted CD8+CD4-CCR7+CD45RA+ naive T cells. This sequence joins TRBV27 and TRBJ1-1; D gene ambiguous. The CDR3 sequence is CASSLGRLNTVAFF. In DNA, the CDR3 is TGTGCCAGCAGTTTAGGGCGACTGAACACTGTAGCTTTCTTT.